Listed below are T cell receptor beta chains from one sample, sequenced in a study of T-cell memory formation after mild COVID-19. TCRdb called the 5' RACE reads again in MiXCR, with one record for every CDR3 protein. The data contain 150,000 or so distinct CDR3 sequences, 20% to 25% of them singletons. Sequencing input: PBMCs or a T cell subset sorted from them (not recorded which). The receptors originated from an adult woman who had mild COVID-19 (a few samples of this study predate the infection). Cell type and time point are not known. Each CDR3 is given without its conserved first and last residue. Size tells how often a clone was seen (once, few, many) or the class of an expanded clone, and some rows leave it out.

TRBV19,.,TRBJ2-1,ASSTLAGYYNEQF
TRBV7-9,.,TRBJ2-2,ASSLVSSLNTGELF
TRBV5-6,.,TRBJ2-7,ASRGLGTEQY
TRBV7-6,.,TRBJ2-1,ASSKPGLAESSYNEQF
TRBV4-1,few,TRBJ2-2,ASLLPAGELF
TRBV4-2,few,TRBJ1-1,ASSQGLGSEAF
TRBV11-2,.,TRBJ1-2,ASSFSPLNYGYT
TRBV12-3/TRBV12-4,few,TRBJ2-1,ASSFRGEQF
TRBV9,few,TRBJ2-3,ASSVVSSRTDTQY
TRBV27,.,TRBJ2-2,ASTRLETGLDTGELF
TRBV7-8,few,TRBJ2-1,ASSPDGGRGNEQF
TRBV7-9,.,TRBJ2-3,ASSSIYDTQY
TRBV7-3,.,TRBJ2-3,ASSQGLLGTDTQY
TRBV5-1,.,TRBJ1-5,ASTRMRGACQPQH
TRBV4-1,.,TRBJ1-1,ASSPTRTRKVNTEAF
TRBV9,few,TRBJ2-1,ASSATSGIAYNEQF
TRBV7-6,.,TRBJ1-1,ASSLGGLEAF
TRBV6-5,many,TRBJ2-2,ASSYSRGAGTGELF
TRBV9,few,TRBJ2-3,ASSVGGGFVTDTQY
TRBV19,.,TRBJ2-7,ASRDRDREVEQY
TRBV29-1,.,TRBJ2-2,SVMMNTGELF
TRBV7-9,few,TRBJ2-1,ASTLAGNNEQF
TRBV7-2,.,TRBJ2-7,ASSLRRTYEQY
TRBV25-1,.,TRBJ1-1,ASRDGTVGEAF
TRBV11-2,.,TRBJ2-5,ASSGGEETQY
TRBV20-1,.,TRBJ2-7,SARDGGRRPYEQY
TRBV7-6,few,TRBJ1-4,ASSPSPGDGTELF
TRBV20-1,.,TRBJ1-1,SARPGDRFGGDTEAF
TRBV5-1,.,TRBJ2-3,ASSWTSGGSTDTQY
TRBV7-9,few,TRBJ1-1,ASSSGTGGEGMNTEAF
TRBV7-9,.,TRBJ2-6,ASSVSGANVLT
TRBV2,.,TRBJ2-3,ASSPLVAGGDLTDTQY
TRBV2,few,TRBJ1-1,ASSEVQVPEAF
TRBV14,.,TRBJ2-1,ASSQPPGVYNEQF
TRBV12-3/TRBV12-4,.,TRBJ2-1,ASSVKPGPPPDEQF
TRBV6-6,.,TRBJ2-7,ASSPARNEQY
TRBV7-9,.,TRBJ2-7,ASSLESGNEQY
TRBV6-5,few,TRBJ1-1,ASSYGQGRAEAF
TRBV7-9,.,TRBJ1-1,ASSPFREALNTEAF
TRBV27,.,TRBJ1-5,ASSSRQDNQPQH
TRBV12-3/TRBV12-4,.,TRBJ2-5,ASSPGQGALETQY
TRBV7-9,few,TRBJ2-1,ASSLGTQRGEQF